This T cell receptor (beta chain) was profiled in a study of cytomegalovirus exposure and HLA in healthy donors (dated 2017 in TCRdb). Concerning the study at large: In an earlier analysis of approximately 500 of the donors, about 260 Gb of sequence data and some 100 million unique TCR beta sequences from 180 million or so T cells were reported. Among about 400 genotyped donors of the cohort, an average of around 250,000 unique TCR beta nucleotide sequences was sequenced per donor, of which approximately 18% were non-productive. An early release covering around 630 HLA-typed donors comprised 250 to 350 gigabases of sequencing data and 85 million or so unique TCR sequences. Along with the approximately 620-subject first cohort, a separate validation cohort of over 90 different subjects was used. Rather than drawing on any new phenotypic data, the later analysis identified candidate immune exposures from TCR beta sequences and the way those sequences occurred across donors. All discovery cohort repertoires had been generated using a single sequencing platform. To predict cytomegalovirus infection status, the study brought together high-throughput TCR immunosequencing, statistical association of individual TCRs with disease status, and machine learning. A later analysis re-analyzed previously published TCR beta repertoires from 500 to 700 donors and added high-resolution HLA genotyping to study TCR occurrence patterns. The study profiled the T cell repertoires of about 640 subjects by immunosequencing and related them to cytomegalovirus serostatus. The study aimed to test whether signatures of past pathogen exposure could be identified by cataloging public T cell receptors. Class I and class II HLA loci were covered by the typing at four-digit resolution. Alongside the repertoire data, information on donor age, sex, ethnicity and CMV serostatus was compiled. Four or five DR-DQ haplotypes were handled as single units for association and clustering because linkage in the cohort was strong. An earlier analysis of several hundred of the donors applied high-throughput TCR beta sequencing to assess whether each TCR beta V gene segment acted as functional or pseudogenic. Typing coverage differed by locus: A, B, C, DRB1 and DQB1 were typed in about 620-640 donors, DQA1 in 522, DPA1 in nearly 610, and DPB1 in roughly 450. A later genetic analysis took genome-wide SNP genotypes for about 55% of the roughly 670 donors and used that subset as a discovery cohort. Of the approximately 400 genotyped donors, about 84% fell in the genetic ancestry cluster associated with self-reported Caucasian donors.

The cohort consisted of hundreds of healthy bone marrow donors. Cohort members were all nominally healthy when sampled, although unrecorded immune exposures were likely present. The donor was CMV seronegative and was included in the group of a few hundred seronegative cohort members. A peripheral blood sample was collected from each donor, and TCR beta sequencing was performed on peripheral blood mononuclear cells. Genomic DNA extraction from the blood cell samples was performed with the Qiagen DNeasy Blood Extraction Kit. CDR1 and CDR2 are read off the germline V gene as MNHNS and SASEGT. Deletion took 3 bases off V and 2 bases off J, with a span of 10 bases between the germline ends. The cysteine opens and the phenylalanine closes a CDR3 of 14 amino acids. Only the CDR3 DNA is retained, 42 bases long and in frame from the first base. Broad study findings and their caveats: CMV serostatus was the only immune exposure information available for the cohort. The classifier was reported to diagnose cytomegalovirus status with high specificity and sensitivity in both the original and validation cohorts. Because some donors lacked HLA typing at each locus, the association tests relied only on the typed subset. In a later analysis, 16,951 TCR beta sequences were associated with specific HLA alleles at a false discovery rate of 0.05. The 87-base-pair reads could not distinguish some IMGT-functional V segments, including TRBV6-2 and TRBV6-3, so those segments were excluded. V-gene and J-gene trimming of TCR beta chains was associated with a missense DCLRE1C variant in a later genetic analysis, and the association was replicated in an independent cohort. When HLA alleles, especially DR and DQ, strongly co-occurred, TCR associations were difficult to assign to individual alleles. Correlated functional status among segregating V segments might be attributable to linkage disequilibrium, but an unknown experimental factor could not be ruled out. This cohort had only TCR beta chains sequenced, and the lack of alpha or paired-chain data limited which features could be detected. According to a later analysis, parvovirus B19, influenza, CMV and Epstein-Barr virus appeared linked to several top co-occurrence clusters. According to a later genetic analysis, donors in an Asian-associated ancestry cluster had fewer N-insertions in productive TCRs than the approximately 700-donor mean. Compared with equally common non-associated chains, HLA-associated TCR beta chains in a later analysis were more clonally expanded and had lower generation probabilities. A further reported finding was that TCR beta sequences accurately predicted the HLA-A and HLA-B alleles for most subjects in the first cohort. The sequencing pipeline was judged likely to have produced a cluster of highly shared sequence variants as a technical artifact. Presence/absence analyses assumed roughly uniform sequencing depth across donors, an assumption that may not hold. It was suggested by the authors that the approach could potentially be generalized to other disease states and immunological phenotypes. The earlier analysis of some 560 of the donors excluded 15 to 20 rarely observed V segments, including chromosome 9 orphons, because counts were too low. A few of the identified cytomegalovirus-associated TCR beta chains were confirmed in vitro to be specific for cytomegalovirus antigens. The study gave a list of under 200 TCR beta chains associated with cytomegalovirus. Across donors, most TCR sequences were observed very rarely, whereas some public TCRs were present in many individuals. According to a later analysis, most CMV-associated TCR beta chains appeared to be HLA-restricted, and the HLA associations seemed to be driven largely by CMV exposure. Broadly in line with IMGT annotations, most TCR beta V segments showed up in productive rearrangements about 90% or about 30% of the time in an earlier analysis of several hundred of the donors. A later analysis found that TCR association rates varied across HLA loci, with DRB1 alleles showing the most associated TCRs and HLA-C alleles the fewest.

Receptor libraries were prepared by the immunoSEQ multiplex PCR assay. For the multiplex PCR, a mixture combining 60 forward primers for TCR Vbeta segments and 13 reverse primers for TCR Jbeta segments was used. The CDR3 region of rearranged TCR beta genes was amplified from genomic DNA with a multiplex PCR assay. The Illumina HiSeq System was used to sequence the amplified TCR beta libraries as 87-base-pair reads. In the paper's pipeline: In a later analysis, roughly 80 million unique TCR beta chains were counted across the 500 to 700 repertoires, and about 10 million of these chains were shared by at least two donors. Raw reads were error-corrected and collapsed into unique sequences with a nearest-neighbor algorithm that merged closely related sequences to remove PCR and sequencing errors. To assign V, D and J gene segments, CDR3 sequences were aligned to IMGT reference sequences. For a sequence to be retained, a match of at least six nucleotides was required to both a V gene segment and a J gene segment. Rearrangements were called productive when the CDR3 lacked stop codons and stayed in frame with V and J; all others were non-productive. CDR3 was defined by IMGT convention, running from the second conserved V-encoded cysteine to the conserved J-encoded phenylalanine. In an earlier analysis of 500 to 650 of the donors, sequences lacking an unambiguous match to a single V gene segment were excluded. An earlier analysis of approximately 590 of the donors classified V segments as functional when productive rearrangements were above 56.7% and as segregating when the standard deviation between donors was above 5%. A statistical classification framework was built for diagnosing cytomegalovirus status from the catalog of TCR beta chain sequences. V and J gene assignment, in a later analysis, came from comparing TCR nucleotide sequences with IMGT/GENE-DB human TR gene sequences. A later analysis assigned CDR3 sequences and most-parsimonious VDJ recombination scenarios with the TCRdist pipeline. In a later analysis, each TCR beta chain was defined by its CDR3 amino acid sequence together with its V-gene family, and reads lacking a unique V-gene family were excluded. As a way to deal with suspected cross-contamination and a sequencing artifact, a later analysis dropped roughly 600 nucleotide sequences that were highly shared and had low generation probability. A later analysis calculated a clonal expansion index for each public chain from normalized within-repertoire ranks of inferred template counts. Generation probabilities in a later analysis came from a VDJ recombination model fitted to out-of-frame rearrangements, and those results were checked against IGoR. In a later analysis, TCR-TCR, TCR-HLA and TCR-CMV co-occurrence was scored with hypergeometric tests, and a repertoire-size bias correction was applied to TCR pairs. To estimate false discovery rates, a later analysis permuted the HLA or CMV assignments 20 times. A later analysis grouped co-occurring TCRs with DBSCAN, adding TCRdist sequence similarity when clustering within HLA-allele-positive subsets. Co-occurrence clustering excluded repertoires with fewer than 30,000 or more than 120,000 public chains, plus five with anomalous nucleotide sharing. TCRdb obtained this table from immuneACCESS and retained in-frame rearrangements with V and J assigned. These tables miss some clones; where compared with another copy, unresolved V genes account for less than half of the shortfall, and the remainder is unexplained. V and J calls and clone size are given by that table; D and trimming were obtained from the DNA. The sample table shows roughly 230,000 clones, and about 85% are seen once. Together, the top ten hold 0.24% of the sample.

With regard to this clone: Its antigen is not yet known. Base qualities are not recorded, but no much larger clone differs from it by a single base.

The sample comprised PBMCs. This receptor chain uses TRBV6-1 and TRBJ1-2; a tentative D match to TRBD1 spans 5 bases. This TCR derives from a girl aged 2-10 years in good health and CMV-seronegative. The CDR3 protein: CASSDFGHNYGYTF. The bases are TGTGCCAGCAGTGACTTTGGACACAACTATGGCTACACCTTC.